This TCR beta chain was sequenced in a study of blood T cell repertoires in COVID-19 (dated by TCRdb to the early 2020s). Describing the broader study: For ImmuneRACE Cohort 3, a participant was defined as recovered based on two consecutive negative NP/OP PCR tests, clearance by a healthcare professional, or resolution of symptoms. A de-identified subject ID, COVID-19 status, age in years and sex were almost always included in the sample metadata. The dataset comprised deeply sampled blood TCRbeta repertoires from subjects exposed to, actively infected with, or recovered from COVID-19. Samples covering the acute and convalescent phases of COVID-19 were provided by collaborators in the United States, Italy and Spain. The prospective study material was composed of cDNA or gDNA derived from T cells, B-cell-depleted T cells, or PBMCs. A freely available public database, intended as a resource for researchers studying the immune response to SARS-CoV-2, is where the repertoires were released. Where available, HLA class I and class II types were taken from metadata supplied by the sample provider and were not determined by assay-based typing. Samples came from the ongoing ImmuneRACE study (first 160 participants) plus 1,254 subjects from 6 global collaborators.

TCRbeta CDR3 regions were amplified from genomic DNA by means of the immunoSEQ Assay, a bias-controlled multiplex PCR. The authors' analysis ran thus. Within the assay, amplification of reference gene primers was used to estimate how many nucleated cells each sample contained. Sequence reads were collapsed and filtered to measure the absolute abundance of every unique TCRbeta CDR3 rearrangement. For each sample, productive Simpson clonality was calculated by taking the square root of Simpson's diversity index across productive rearrangements. In TCRdb, the immuneACCESS table is reduced to in-frame sequences with V and J assigned. These tables do not hold every clone; where another copy was compared, an unresolved V gene accounts for under half, and the others remain unexplained. That table supplies the V and J calls and clone size; D and trimming were determined from the DNA. The sample table lists fewer than 350,000 clones, 88% of them with a count of one. 2% to 2.5% of the sample comes from the top ten.

Participants in the prospective study were aged roughly 18 to 100 years, lived in some 24 United States geographic areas, and enrolled through a virtual design. To assign participants to cohorts, the prospective study relied on clinical history that participants themselves reported in a screening survey and a study questionnaire. In the prospective study, whole blood, serum and a nasopharyngeal or oropharyngeal swab were collected from each participant by mobile phlebotomists. Over a roughly 2-month period, participants in the prospective study had the option of providing additional blood draws and questionnaires. Blood samples from the prospective study were shipped frozen or at room temperature prior to DNA extraction. What the work shows at the level of the full study, not this receptor alone: How much clinical and demographic metadata was included differed by source and by participant, and the metadata was provided uncurated.

This clone was detected only once. Its antigen target is currently unknown. Per-nucleotide qualities are absent, and no much larger clonotype sits a single base away. The sequence derives from a woman aged 55-69 years in a cohort exposed to, infected with or recovered from COVID-19 (not recorded which). Sequencing was performed on PBMCs or T cells enriched from blood (not recorded which).

The DNA sequence follows: TGTGCCAGCAGTTACGAAGCAGGGGTTAATGAAAAACTGTTTTTT. The resulting protein is CASSYEAGVNEKLFF. The V gene is TRBV6-5 and the J gene is TRBJ1-4; the D gene is possibly TRBD1, with 6 bases matching. The CDR3, from cysteine to phenylalanine, totals 15 residues. Only the CDR3 portion is preserved as DNA: 45 bases, with reading frame beginning at the first base. Via the germline V gene, CDR1 is MNHEY and CDR2 SVGAGI. V loses 2 bases, J loses 4 bases, and the germline ends lie 11 bases apart.